This T cell receptor (beta chain) was retrieved from a study of blood T cells in healthy people across ages. V was pared by 0 bases and J by 10 bases, with 10 bases between. The CDR3 is 13 amino acids. Germline CDR1 reads LGHNA; CDR2 reads YNFKEQ. This clonotype was picked up a small number of times. A J-beta primer mix and a sample-barcoded 5' primer were used in a second PCR of roughly 7 to 12 cycles. TCRdb fed the 5' RACE reads into MiXCR, producing one record per CDR3 protein. The data show approximately 850,000 distinct CDR3 sequences, around 45% seen once. The source is a man aged 55 to 70 in good health. This chain joins TRBV4-2 and TRBJ2-1; D remains unclear. Sequenced material: blood. DNA of the CDR3: TGTGCCAGCAGCCAAGATGGGAAATGCGAGCAGTTCTTC. This translates into CASSQDGKCEQFF.